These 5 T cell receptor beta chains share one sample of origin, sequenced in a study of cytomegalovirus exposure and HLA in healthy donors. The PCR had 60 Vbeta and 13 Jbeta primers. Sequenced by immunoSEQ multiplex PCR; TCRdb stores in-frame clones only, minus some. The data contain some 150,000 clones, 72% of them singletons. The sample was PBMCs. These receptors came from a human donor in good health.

CDR3 nucleotide sequence: TGTGCCAGCAGCCCAGGACTGGGTAGAAGCGGGGGGGCCCACGAGCAGTACTTC. Its translation: CASSPGLGRSGGAHEQYF. This chain joins TRBV7-9 and TRBJ2-7, with 10 bases identical to TRBD2. Germline loops: CDR1 SEHNR, CDR2 FQNEAQ (reference sequence). V was pared by 5 bases and J by 5 bases, with 18 bases of the junction left unmatched. The CDR3 contains 18 residues.

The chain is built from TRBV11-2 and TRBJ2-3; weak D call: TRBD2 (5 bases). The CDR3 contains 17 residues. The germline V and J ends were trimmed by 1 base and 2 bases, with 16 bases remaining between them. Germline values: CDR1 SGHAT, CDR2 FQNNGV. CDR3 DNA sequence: TGTGCCAGCAGCTTAGGTACGAGCGGCGGTTTCACAGATACGCAGTATTTT. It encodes CASSLGTSGGFTDTQYF.

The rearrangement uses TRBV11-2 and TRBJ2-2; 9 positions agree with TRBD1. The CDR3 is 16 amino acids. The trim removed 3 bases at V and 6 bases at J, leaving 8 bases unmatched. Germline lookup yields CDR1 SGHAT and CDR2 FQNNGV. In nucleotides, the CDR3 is TGTGCCAGCAGCTTGGGGCACAGGGGGCGCCCCGGGGAGCTGTTTTTT. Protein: CASSLGHRGRPGELFF.

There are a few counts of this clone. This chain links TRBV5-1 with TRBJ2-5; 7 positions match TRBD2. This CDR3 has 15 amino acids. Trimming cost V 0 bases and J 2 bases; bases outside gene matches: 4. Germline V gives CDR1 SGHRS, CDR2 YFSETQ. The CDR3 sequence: CASSLALAEQETQYF. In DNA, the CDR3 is TGCGCCAGCAGCTTGGCTCTAGCGGAACAAGAGACCCAGTACTTC.

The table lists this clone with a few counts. CDR3 residues: CASSGDRGTEAFF. The DNA of the CDR3 is TGTGCCAGCAGCGGAGACAGGGGCACTGAAGCTTTCTTT. The gene calls are TRBV9 and TRBJ1-1, with 8 nucleotides matching TRBD1. This CDR3 region has 13 residues. The germline V gene has CDR1 SGDLS and CDR2 YYNGEE. V gave up 3 bases and J gave up 4 bases; unmatched junction bases: 2.